A single sample gave rise to the 17 T cell receptor beta chains below, sequenced in a study of T cells after yellow fever vaccination. TCRdb fed the 5' RACE reads into MiXCR, producing one record per CDR3 protein. Here the sample spans 300,000 or so distinct CDR3 sequences, approximately 13% being singletons. The sample was CD4+ T cells sorted from PBMCs, taken 45 days after the yellow fever booster vaccination. The receptor set was obtained from a man aged 30 to 39 who received the YFV17D yellow fever vaccine.

This clonotype was seen more than once but under ten times. The chain recombines TRBV12-3 or TRBV12-4 with TRBJ2-2; TRBD2 might be the D (6 bases). V lost 6 bases, J lost 0 bases, and 11 bases lay in between. The CDR3 covers 15 residues. Here the CDR3 reads CASRPGTPNTGELFF. The CDR3 region has the DNA TGTGCCAGCAGGCCAGGGACTCCGAACACCGGGGAGCTGTTTTTT.

V usage is TRBV3-1 and J usage is TRBJ2-7; D is possibly TRBD1 (7 bases). Germline V lookup: CDR1 LGHDT, CDR2 YNNKEL (reference sequence). This CDR3 spans 16 amino acids. V was shortened by 0 bases and J by 2 bases, with 14 bases between the two germline ends. Here the CDR3 reads CASSQEARGTPYEQYF. CDR3 sequence (DNA): TGTGCCAGCAGCCAAGAGGCCAGGGGGACTCCCTACGAGCAGTACTTC.

For the CDR3, the DNA is TGTGCCAGCAGCTTAGCTCCCACAGTGTCCCAAGAGACCCAGTACTTC. Translation gives CASSLAPTVSQETQYF. The gene calls are TRBV7-2 and TRBJ2-5; D not certain. Germline V gene data show CDR1 as SGHTA and CDR2 as FQGNSA. The length of the CDR3 is 16 residues. The V end lost 0 bases, the J end lost 1 base, and 12 bases lay between the germline ends. Drawing the rest from reference TRBV7-2 and TRBJ2-5, the complete variable domain is GAGVSQSPSNKVTEKGKDVELRCDPISGHTALYWYRQSLGQGLEFLIYFQGNSAPDKSGLPSDRFSAERTGGSVSTLTIQRTQQEDSAVYLCASSLAPTVSQETQYFGPGTRLLVL.

V is TRBV20-1 and J is TRBJ1-5; weak D call: TRBD1 (6 bases). Germline V lookup: CDR1 DFQATT, CDR2 SNEGSKA (reference sequence). Trimming took off 1 base at V and 6 bases at J, with 10 bases between the two ends. The CDR3 totals 13 residues. The CDR3 DNA sequence: TGCAGTGCTAGAGGGACAGTCGGTCAGCCCCAGCATTTT. Amino acids: CSARGTVGQPQHF.

This clonotype was counted between two and nine times. The CDR3 DNA sequence: TGTGCCAGCAGCTCGAACCTAGCCGCTGCGGATACGCAGTATTTT. It is translated as CASSSNLAAADTQYF. The rearrangement joins TRBV7-2 to TRBJ2-3, with D tentatively TRBD2 (5 bases). Germline V gives CDR1 SGHTA, CDR2 FQGNSA. Deletions cut 4 bases from V and 6 bases from J, with 17 bases between. This CDR3 is 15 amino acids long. The whole variable domain, remainder taken from reference TRBV7-2 and TRBJ2-3, is GAGVSQSPSNKVTEKGKDVELRCDPISGHTALYWYRQSLGQGLEFLIYFQGNSAPDKSGLPSDRFSAERTGGSVSTLTIQRTQQEDSAVYLCASSSNLAAADTQYFGPGTRLTVL.

This clonotype was detected a few times. The chain couples TRBV10-1 to TRBJ1-2, with D possibly TRBD1 on 5 matching bases. Between the trimmed V and J ends, which lost 0 bases and 6 bases, there was a span of 8 bases. There are 13 residues in the CDR3. Germline V gives CDR1 WNHNN, CDR2 SYGVQD (reference sequence). The CDR3 is CASSESGVDGYTF. CDR3 DNA sequence: TGCGCCAGCAGTGAGTCAGGGGTGGATGGCTACACCTTC.

This clonotype was picked up a small number of times. The chain links TRBV29-1 to TRBJ2-3; no firm D call. Trimming removed 3 bases at V and 4 bases at J, with 11 bases between. The CDR3 sequence is 13 residues long. From germline, CDR1 is SQVTM and CDR2 ANQGSEA. The CDR3 DNA sequence: TGCAGCGTTGAGTCCCAATGGGCAGATACGCAGTATTTT. Its translation is CSVESQWADTQYF.

This chain connects TRBV12-3 or TRBV12-4 to TRBJ2-1; 7 positions agree with TRBD2. Unmatched junction bases numbered 9, after V lost 5 bases and J lost 5 bases. The CDR3 spans 15 residues. CDR3 sequence: CASSPELAANNEQFF. CDR3 DNA sequence: TGTGCCAGCAGTCCGGAGCTAGCGGCCAACAATGAGCAGTTCTTC.

At least ten counts were recorded for this clonotype. The chain combines TRBV18 with TRBJ1-2; D remains unclear. V dropped 7 bases and J dropped 1 base, with 13 bases sitting between them. Germline loops: CDR1 KGHSH, CDR2 LQKENI. CDR3 length: 14 amino acids. The CDR3 region is CASFASAGNYGYTF. DNA of the CDR3: TGTGCCAGCTTCGCAAGCGCGGGTAACTATGGCTACACCTTC.

The genes are TRBV7-2 and TRBJ2-2; D is unresolved. Germline CDR1 and CDR2: SGHTA and FQGNSA. Trimming stripped 5 bases from V and 3 bases from J, with 10 bases between. This CDR3 spans 14 amino acids. The CDR3 loop is CASSNYADTGELFF. DNA of the CDR3: TGTGCCAGCAGCAACTATGCGGACACCGGGGAGCTGTTTTTT.

J is TRBJ2-7 and V is TRBV30; the D gene is possibly TRBD2 (5 bases). The germline V gene encodes CDR1 GTSNPN and CDR2 SVGIG (reference sequence). This CDR3 has 13 residues. Trimming shortened V by 7 bases and J by 0 bases, and 13 bases separated the two germline ends. The CDR3 sequence is CASRTYSSYEQYF. DNA of the CDR3: TGTGCCTCCCGGACTTACAGCTCCTACGAGCAGTACTTC.

This clonotype was picked up a small number of times. Here the CDR3 DNA reads TGTGCCAGCAGCCAAGGGACAGAGTTTTCTTATGGCTACACCTTC. This sequence encodes CASSQGTEFSYGYTF. The rearrangement links TRBV6-5 to TRBJ1-2; 7 bases agree with TRBD1. The V and J ends lost 6 bases and 5 bases, in that order; junction bases with no gene match: 12. In germline, CDR1 is MNHEY, CDR2 SVGAGI. This CDR3 region has 15 residues.

This clonotype appeared a few times. V and J are TRBV3-1 and TRBJ2-7, with TRBD2 identical over 11 bases. Germline V gene lookup returns CDR1 LGHDT and CDR2 YNNKEL (reference sequence). There are 15 residues in the CDR3. J gave up 0 bases and V 5 bases, and 3 bases lay outside the gene matches. Here the CDR3 reads CASSALAGVSYEQYF. Written as DNA, the CDR3 is TGTGCCAGCAGCGCACTAGCGGGAGTCTCCTACGAGCAGTACTTC.

This clonotype was counted only a few times. The V call is TRBV20-1, the J call TRBJ2-3; D unresolved. From germline, CDR1 is DFQATT and CDR2 SNEGSKA (reference sequence). This CDR3 has 13 residues. Trimming stripped 5 bases from V and 3 bases from J, with 12 bases between. The DNA for the CDR3 is TGCAGTGCTGTCTTCGGAACTACAGATACGCAGTATTTT. Residues: CSAVFGTTDTQYF.

Only a few counts were recorded for this clonotype. The genes are TRBV6-2 or TRBV6-3 and TRBJ2-7; 7 positions match TRBD1. There are 12 residues in the CDR3. CDR1 is MNHEY and CDR2 is SVGEGT in the germline V gene. V was clipped by 5 bases and J by 6 bases; unmatched bases: 4. The CDR3 bases are TGTGCCAGCAGTCACAGGGGTCGCGAGCAGTACTTC. This gives the protein CASSHRGREQYF.

The chain couples TRBV6-5 to TRBJ1-1, with D uncertain. The germline V gene has CDR1 MNHEY and CDR2 SVGAGI. This CDR3 is built from 15 residues. The germline V and J ends were trimmed by 4 bases and 1 base, with 13 bases remaining between them. The CDR3 DNA is TGTGCCAGCAGTTTGGGTCAAGACTGGAACACTGAAGCTTTCTTT. Encoded protein: CASSLGQDWNTEAFF.

This clonotype came up a few times. The V and J genes are TRBV14 and TRBJ2-3; D gene ambiguous. The V end was cut by 6 bases, the J end by 0 bases, with 7 bases between. CDR1 is SGHDN, CDR2 FVKESK, per germline. This CDR3 comprises 13 residues. CDR3 protein: CASSYLSTDTQYF. CDR3 DNA: TGTGCCAGCAGTTACCTTAGCACAGATACGCAGTATTTT. Supplemented by reference TRBV14 and TRBJ2-3, the full variable domain reads EAGVTQFPSHSVIEKGQTVTLRCDPISGHDNLYWYRRVMGKEIKFLLHFVKESKQDESGMPNNRFLAERTGGTYSTLKVQPAELEDSGVYFCASSYLSTDTQYFGPGTRLTVL.